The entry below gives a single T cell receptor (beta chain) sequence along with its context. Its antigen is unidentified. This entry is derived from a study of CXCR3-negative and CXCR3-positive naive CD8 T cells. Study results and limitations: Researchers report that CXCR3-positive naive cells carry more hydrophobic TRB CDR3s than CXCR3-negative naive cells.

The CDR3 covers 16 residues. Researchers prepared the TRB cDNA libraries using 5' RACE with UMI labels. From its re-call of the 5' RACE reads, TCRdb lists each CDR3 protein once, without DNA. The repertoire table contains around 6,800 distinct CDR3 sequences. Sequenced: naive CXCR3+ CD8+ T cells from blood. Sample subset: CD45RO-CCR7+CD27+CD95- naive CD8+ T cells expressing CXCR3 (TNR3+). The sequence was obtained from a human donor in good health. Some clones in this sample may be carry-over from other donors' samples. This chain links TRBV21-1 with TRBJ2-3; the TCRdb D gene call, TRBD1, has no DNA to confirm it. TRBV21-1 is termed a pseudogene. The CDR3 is CASTPGTVRRTDTQYF.